The present T cell receptor beta chain was sequenced within a study of shared clonotypes between healthy human individuals. Profiling relied on immunoSEQ multiplex PCR, and the TCRdb table lists in-frame clones only, not all of them. The sample carries about a million clones, roughly 77% recorded once. Sequencing input: memory CD4+ T cells from PBMCs. Subset noted: CD45RA-negative fraction. The TCR comes from a man between 18 and 35 years old in good health. Some clones in this sample may be carry-over from other donors' samples.

The CDR3 loop reads CASSLEVSEQYF. The CDR3 DNA sequence: TGTGCCAGCAGCTTAGAGGTTTCCGAGCAGTACTTC. The V and J genes are TRBV7-9 and TRBJ2-7, with D hard to call. Germline CDR1 is SEHNR and CDR2 is FQNEAQ (reference sequence). V was trimmed by 1 base and J by 6 bases, leaving 7 bases between them. The CDR3 loop spans 12 amino acids.